This T cell receptor beta chain was sequenced during a study of blood T cell repertoires in COVID-19. Study details: Samples came from the United States, Italy and Spain, spanning acute and convalescent COVID-19. Sources were T cells, B-cell-depleted T cells, or PBMCs; the material itself was cDNA or gDNA.

Original methodology: For nucleated cells, counts were estimated from reference gene primer amplification. Clones were read by immunoSEQ multiplex PCR, and TCRdb kept only the in-frame ones, dropping some. V, J and clone size were drawn from that table, and D and trimming were deduced from the DNA. Among fewer than 200,000 clones, approximately 86% were seen once, and the ten largest hold 9.8%. Germline CDR1 and CDR2: LGHDT and YNNKEL (reference sequence). The CDR3 has 14 residues. J lost 5 bases, V lost 2 bases, and 4 bases had no gene match. Input material: peripheral blood. V and J are TRBV3-1 (or the pseudogene TRBV3-2) and TRBJ1-1, with 8 bases fitting TRBD1. The sequence was collected from a woman over 75 with acute or convalescent COVID-19. CDR3 bases: TGTGCCAGCAGCCAACGGACAGGGCGAACTGAAGCTTTCTTT. It encodes CASSQRTGRTEAFF.